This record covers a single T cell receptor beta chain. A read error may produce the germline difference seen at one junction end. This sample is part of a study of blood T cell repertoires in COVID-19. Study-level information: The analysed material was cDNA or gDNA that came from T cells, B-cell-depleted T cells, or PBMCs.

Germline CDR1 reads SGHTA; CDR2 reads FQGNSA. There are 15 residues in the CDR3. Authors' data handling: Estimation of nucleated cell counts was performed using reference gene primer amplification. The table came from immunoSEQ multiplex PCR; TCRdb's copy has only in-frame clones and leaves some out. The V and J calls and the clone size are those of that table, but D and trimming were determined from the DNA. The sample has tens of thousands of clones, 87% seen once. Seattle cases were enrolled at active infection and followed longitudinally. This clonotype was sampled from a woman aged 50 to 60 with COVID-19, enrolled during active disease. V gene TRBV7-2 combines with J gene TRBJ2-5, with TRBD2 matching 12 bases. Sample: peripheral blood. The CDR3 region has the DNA TGTGCCAGCGGCTTTCTAGCGGGAGGGAGAGAGACCCAGTACTTC. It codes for CASGFLAGGRETQYF.